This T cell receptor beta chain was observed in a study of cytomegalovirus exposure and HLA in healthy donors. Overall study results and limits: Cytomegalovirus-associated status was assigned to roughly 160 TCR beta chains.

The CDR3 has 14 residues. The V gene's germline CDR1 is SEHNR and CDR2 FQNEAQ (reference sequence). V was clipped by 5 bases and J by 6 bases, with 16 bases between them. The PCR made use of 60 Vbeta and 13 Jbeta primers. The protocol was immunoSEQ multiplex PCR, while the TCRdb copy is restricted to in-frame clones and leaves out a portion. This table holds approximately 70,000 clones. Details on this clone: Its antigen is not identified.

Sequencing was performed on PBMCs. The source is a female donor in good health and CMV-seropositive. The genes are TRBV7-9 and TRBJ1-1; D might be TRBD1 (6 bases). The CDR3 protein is CASSREQGIAEAFF. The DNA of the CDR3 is TGTGCCAGCAGCCGCGAGCAGGGGATCGCTGAAGCTTTCTTT.